A single sample is the source of the 22 T cell receptor beta chains below, sequenced in a study of T-cell reconstitution after alpha-beta-depleted transplantation in children. Unique molecular identifiers were used to barcode this TCRbeta library. TCRdb re-analysed the PCR reads in MiXCR, keeping a single row per CDR3 protein. The top ten hold roughly 3.3% of the sample, which has some 500,000 distinct CDR3 sequences, roughly 18% seen once. The sequencing used PBMCs from the stem cell graft donor, collected from the stem cell graft. The source of these receptors is a human donor who donated a stem cell graft to a child with acute lymphoblastic leukemia.

The chain uses TRBV29-1 and TRBJ2-1; D unclear. The germline V and J ends were trimmed by 5 bases and 7 bases, with 12 bases remaining between them. CDR1 and CDR2 (germline): SQVTM, ANQGSEA. The CDR3 runs to 12 residues. In nucleotides, the CDR3 is TGCAGCGTTCGCGGCATGGGGAATGAGCAGTTCTTC. Translated: CSVRGMGNEQFF.

CDR3 in amino acids: CASSPYLGSWGYTF. CDR3 DNA: TGTGCCAGCAGCCCTTACCTTGGAAGTTGGGGCTACACCTTC. This chain links TRBV12-3 or TRBV12-4 with TRBJ1-2; D remains unclear. This CDR3 region has 14 residues. V was pared by 6 bases and J by 8 bases, with 19 bases between.

The gene calls are TRBV7-3 and TRBJ2-2, with D maybe TRBD1 (7 bases). The CDR3 consists of 15 residues. CDR1 SGHTA and CDR2 FQGTGA come from the germline V gene. Trimming took off 4 bases at V and 6 bases at J, with 15 bases between the two ends. DNA for the CDR3: TGTGCCAGCAGCTCCGCGGGCAGGGGGGCCGGGGAGCTGTTTTTT. Its translation: CASSSAGRGAGELFF.

The V call is TRBV15, the J call TRBJ1-1, with D uncertain. The V gene lost 0 bases and the J gene lost 4 bases, with 12 bases spanning the gap. Germline V gene sequence: CDR1 LNHNV, CDR2 YYDKDF (reference sequence). This CDR3 comprises 15 residues. The CDR3 loop is CATSREGFSGTEAFF. CDR3 nucleotides: TGTGCCACCAGCAGAGAGGGATTTTCGGGCACTGAAGCTTTCTTT.

J is TRBJ2-7 and V is TRBV7-8; unclear D gene. Trimming took 5 bases from V and 7 from J, leaving 18 bases between them. The CDR3 has 14 residues. Germline V gene sequence: CDR1 SGHVS, CDR2 FQNEAQ. CDR3 nucleotides: TGTGCCAGCAGCCCATCCGCCCTCGTGGGGGAGCAGTACTTC. Translation gives CASSPSALVGEQYF.

This clonotype came up a few times. The CDR3 DNA is TGTGCCACCAGTGAAGGGGGGCTCACAGATACGCAGTATTTT. This codes for CATSEGGLTDTQYF. The V gene is TRBV24-1, the J gene TRBJ2-3; tentatively, D is TRBD1 or TRBD2 (6 bases each). The length of the CDR3 is 14 residues. V lost 4 bases and J 2 bases, leaving 9 bases between the germline ends. The germline gives CDR1 KGHDR, CDR2 SFDVKD.

This CDR3 reads CASSGPGQPQHF. The CDR3 DNA reads TGTGCCAGTAGTGGCCCAGGCCAGCCCCAGCATTTT. V gene TRBV19 combines with J gene TRBJ1-5; D gene uncertain. The V end lost 5 bases, the J end lost 7 bases, and 9 bases lay between the germline ends. Germline V gene data show CDR1 as LNHDA and CDR2 as SQIVND (reference sequence). The CDR3 has 12 amino acids.

This clonotype was detected many times. This rearrangement joins TRBV15 to TRBJ2-1; TRBD2 aligns across 9 bases. V lost 2 bases and J lost 5; bases outside the gene matches: 7. The CDR3 loop spans 16 amino acids. Germline V gene sequence: CDR1 LNHNV, CDR2 YYDKDF (reference sequence). This CDR3 is CATSRTGTSTDNEQFF. CDR3 in DNA: TGTGCCACCAGCAGAACCGGGACTAGCACCGACAATGAGCAGTTCTTC.

This clonotype was observed a few times. The CDR3 nucleotides read TGTGCCAGCAGTTTAATCGGGAAGAGACCCACAGATACGCAGTATTTT. As protein: CASSLIGKRPTDTQYF. The rearrangement uses TRBV27 and TRBJ2-3, with a possible D match to TRBD2 (5 bases). Trimming took off 2 bases at V and 2 bases at J, with 14 bases between the two ends. This CDR3 spans 16 amino acids. Germline V CDR1 and CDR2: MNHEY, SMNVEV (reference sequence).

This clonotype has a handful of counts. The J gene is TRBJ2-3, the V gene TRBV20-1; possible D gene TRBD2, 6 bases. The CDR3 contains 18 residues. V was shortened by 1 base and J by 0 bases, with 20 bases between the two germline ends. The germline CDR1 and CDR2 sequences are DFQATT and SNEGSKA (reference sequence). For the CDR3, the DNA is TGCAGTGCTAGAGGTTTTGGGACTGCAGAAAGTAGCACAGATACGCAGTATTTT. Its translation is CSARGFGTAESSTDTQYF.

This clonotype was counted many times. The J gene is TRBJ2-7, the V gene TRBV5-1; D may match TRBD1 or TRBD2 (5 bases each). V gave up 4 bases and J gave up 4 bases, with 12 bases separating them. Germline CDR1 and CDR2: SGHRS and YFSETQ. This CDR3 has 13 residues. CDR3 sequence reads: CASSRDEPYEQYF. For the CDR3, the DNA is TGCGCCAGCAGCCGGGACGAACCATACGAGCAGTACTTC.

V is TRBV29-1 and J is TRBJ2-3, with D unclear. Germline values: CDR1 SQVTM, CDR2 ANQGSEA. The CDR3 has 11 amino acids. Trimming pared 6 bases from V and 6 bases from J, leaving 10 bases between. CDR3 sequence reads: CSVPTADTQYF. The CDR3 nucleotides read TGCAGCGTCCCCACTGCGGATACGCAGTATTTT.

V gene TRBV20-1 combines with J gene TRBJ2-1, with 8 bases lining up with TRBD2. The CDR3 length is 16 residues. J was trimmed by 4 bases and V by 1 base; bases with no gene match: 9. Germline assignment: CDR1 DFQATT and CDR2 SNEGSKA (reference sequence). CDR3 nucleotides: TGCAGTGCTAGAGTCCCAGCGGGAGTGAATTACAATGAGCAGTTCTTC. It codes for CSARVPAGVNYNEQFF.

In this sample, this clonotype turned up a few times. A junction end diverges from the germline sequence, so it may reflect a read error. This chain connects TRBV7-8 to TRBJ2-6; 8 nucleotides line up with TRBD1. CDR1 SGHVS and CDR2 FQNEAQ come from the germline V gene. The CDR3 is 15 amino acids. CDR3 amino acids: CASSLKQTGANGLTF. In DNA, the CDR3 is TGTGCCAGCAGCTTGAAACAGACAGGGGCCAACGGCCTGACTTTC.

This clonotype has just one count. The gene calls are TRBV24-1 and TRBJ2-2, with 12 bases matching TRBD2. V was clipped by 4 bases and J by 6 bases; unmatched bases: 11. Per the germline V gene, CDR1 is KGHDR and CDR2 is SFDVKD. The CDR3 contains 18 residues. CDR3 sequence (DNA): TGTGCCACCAGTGACCCCTCACTAGCGGGAGGAATCGCCGGGGAGCTGTTTTTT. The encoded protein is CATSDPSLAGGIAGELFF.

This clonotype was observed a few times. The rearrangement links TRBV27 to TRBJ2-1, with D uncertain. The germline CDR1 and CDR2 sequences are MNHEY and SMNVEV (reference sequence). This CDR3 comprises 14 residues. With 4 bases removed from V and 4 bases from J, the gap between germline ends came to 11 bases. The CDR3 DNA reads as TGTGCCAGCAGTTCGGACGGTCCATACAATGAGCAGTTCTTC. Amino acids: CASSSDGPYNEQFF.

The chain employs TRBV12-3 or TRBV12-4 and TRBJ1-4; D unresolved. Trimming removed 2 bases at V and 5 bases at J, with 12 bases between. The CDR3 is 15 residues long. In nucleotides, the CDR3 is TGTGCCAGCAGTTTAAGAGTAGGTCAGAATGAAAAACTGTTTTTT. Amino acids: CASSLRVGQNEKLFF.

This clonotype has just a few counts. The chain links TRBV7-3 to TRBJ2-1, with D possibly TRBD1 on 7 matching bases. V was clipped by 1 base and J by 10 bases, with 14 bases between them. Per the germline V gene, CDR1 is SGHTA and CDR2 is FQGTGA. CDR3 length equals 14 residues. The CDR3 here is CASSLNRETGEQFF. The CDR3 region has the DNA TGTGCCAGCAGCTTAAACCGGGAGACAGGGGAGCAGTTCTTC.

This clonotype was observed a handful of times. This chain joins TRBV5-1 and TRBJ2-2, with D possibly being TRBD2 (6 bases). Germline V gene sequence: CDR1 SGHRS, CDR2 YFSETQ. The CDR3 contains 16 residues. V was clipped by 0 bases and J by 5 bases, with 14 bases between them. CDR3 protein: CASSLEGRPETGELFF. The CDR3 DNA reads as TGCGCCAGCAGCTTGGAGGGGAGGCCTGAGACCGGGGAGCTGTTTTTT.

The chain uses TRBV20-1 and TRBJ2-7, with TRBD1 matching 8 bases. From germline, CDR1 is DFQATT and CDR2 SNEGSKA (reference sequence). V lost 5 bases to trimming and J lost 4 bases; unmatched junction nucleotides: 4. This CDR3 region has 12 residues. This CDR3 reads CSALDRVYEQYF. CDR3 bases: TGCAGTGCTCTGGACAGGGTGTACGAGCAGTACTTC.

This clonotype was seen a handful of times. This chain connects TRBV9 to TRBJ1-2; D unclear. V was pared by 7 bases and J by 2 bases, with 9 bases between. CDR3 length equals 12 residues. In germline, CDR1 is SGDLS, CDR2 YYNGEE. Here the CDR3 DNA reads TGTGCCAGCCGGCAGCAGAACTATGGCTACACCTTC. Translation gives CASRQQNYGYTF.

The chain couples TRBV19 to TRBJ1-4, with D possibly matching TRBD1 (5 bases). The CDR3 loop spans 23 amino acids. Germline assignment: CDR1 LNHDA and CDR2 SQIVND (reference sequence). The V gene lost 4 bases and the J gene lost 0 bases, with 33 bases spanning the gap. Here the CDR3 reads CASSKGWGAQDPSAAATNEKLFF. The CDR3 DNA sequence: TGTGCCAGTAGTAAAGGGTGGGGCGCACAGGACCCTTCCGCCGCCGCAACTAATGAAAAACTGTTTTTT.